Below, 29 T cell receptor beta chains from the same sample are listed, as sequenced in a study of OX40 agonist ivuxolimab in advanced cancers. The method was immunoSEQ multiplex PCR; TCRdb's version includes in-frame clones alone and lacks a portion of them. The data contain about 55,000 clones, around nine tenths of them singletons. This specimen consisted of CD4+ or CD8+ T cells sorted from blood, obtained in a trial of the OX40 agonist ivuxolimab. The receptor set was obtained from an adult with an advanced solid tumor such as melanoma, head and neck, liver or kidney cancer.

The chain joins TRBV28 to TRBJ1-2; 10 bases line up with TRBD1. CDR1 is MDHEN, CDR2 SYDVKM, per germline. There are 15 residues in the CDR3. V shed 4 bases, J shed 7 bases, and the junction held 9 bases outside the gene matches. CDR3 sequence reads: CASSYGTGELSGYTF. CDR3 DNA sequence: TGTGCCAGCAGTTACGGGACAGGGGAACTCAGTGGCTACACCTTC.

The chain is built from TRBV4-2 and TRBJ2-7; 9 bases are shared with TRBD2. The CDR3 loop spans 18 amino acids. CDR1 is LGHNA and CDR2 is YNFKEQ in the germline V gene. With V trimmed by 0 bases and J by 4 bases, 13 bases remained unmatched. CDR3 sequence reads: CASSQDIGPAGGSYEQYF. CDR3 coding DNA: TGTGCCAGCAGCCAAGACATTGGCCCGGCGGGAGGGTCTTACGAGCAGTACTTC.

This clone appeared a few times. The chain uses TRBV11-1 and TRBJ1-1, with 7 bases identical to TRBD1. Per germline, CDR1 SGHAT and CDR2 FQDESV (reference sequence). The V segment lost 1 base and the J segment 7 bases; nucleotides outside the gene matches: 6. This CDR3 is 14 amino acids long. CDR3 nucleotides: TGTGCCAGCAGCTTAGAGTATCCAGGGGGTGAAGCTTTCTTT. Its translation is CASSLEYPGGEAFF.

The chain employs TRBV10-3 and TRBJ1-5, with 7 bases fitting TRBD1. CDR1 and CDR2 from the germline V gene are ENHRY and SYGVKD. The CDR3 is 14 amino acids. The trim removed 6 bases at V and 1 base at J, leaving 3 bases unmatched. CDR3 DNA: TGTGCCATCAGGTCGGGACAGAGCAATCAGCCCCAGCATTTT. Translated: CAIRSGQSNQPQHF.

This chain connects TRBV30 to TRBJ1-2; D is ambiguous. V shed 0 bases and J shed 3 bases, with 2 bases lying between them. CDR3 size: 11 residues. Germline CDR1 GTSNPN, CDR2 SVGIG (reference sequence). CDR3 coding DNA: TGTGCCTGGAGTGTGCACTATGGCTACACCTTC. Protein: CAWSVHYGYTF.

The CDR3 sequence is CASSVPYNEQFF. The CDR3 DNA sequence: TGTGCCAGTAGTGTCCCCTACAATGAGCAGTTCTTC. The V gene is TRBV19, the J gene TRBJ2-1; no definite D call. Germline values: CDR1 LNHDA, CDR2 SQIVND (reference sequence). Trimming left V 5 bases short and J 2 bases short, with 4 bases between. The CDR3 totals 12 residues.

The chain recombines TRBV29-1 with TRBJ1-2; D is uncertain. Trimming took 7 bases from V and 1 from J, leaving 16 bases between them. CDR3 length equals 14 residues. The V gene's germline CDR1 is SQVTM and CDR2 ANQGSEA. CDR3 in DNA: TGCAGCGCAACGGAAGGGTCCTATAACTATGGCTACACCTTC. It yields the protein CSATEGSYNYGYTF. Based on the CDR3 plus reference TRBV29-1 and TRBJ1-2, the full variable domain is SAVISQKPSRDICQRGTSLTIQCQVDSQVTMMFWYRQQPGQSLTLIATANQGSEATYESGFVIDKFPISRPNLTFSTLTVSNMSPEDSSIYLCSATEGSYNYGYTFGSGTRLTVV.

This clone has only one observation. This rearrangement joins TRBV25-1 to TRBJ1-6; no definite D call. The germline V and J ends were trimmed by 1 base and 9 bases, with 13 bases remaining between them. The CDR3 extends over 15 amino acids. CDR1 and CDR2 from the germline V gene are MGHDK and SYGVNS. The CDR3 spells CASSESGSTPSPLHF. CDR3 in DNA: TGTGCCAGCAGTGAATCGGGCAGTACTCCTTCACCCCTCCACTTT.

The genes are TRBV11-3 and TRBJ1-1; D unclear. The germline CDR1 and CDR2 sequences are SGHNT and YENEEA. The CDR3 has 13 amino acids. V lost 5 bases to trimming and J lost 3 bases, with 10 bases between them. CDR3 in DNA: TGTGCCAGCAGCATACGGCAGGACACTGAAGCTTTCTTT. Its protein is CASSIRQDTEAFF. The variable domain in full, with the rest retrieved from reference TRBV11-3 and TRBJ1-1, is EAGVVQSPRYKIIEKKQPVAFWCNPISGHNTLYWYLQNLGQGPELLIRYENEEAVDDSQLPKDRFSAERLKGVDSTLKIQPAELGDSAVYLCASSIRQDTEAFFGQGTRLTVV.

This clone has more than one count but fewer than ten. V is TRBV2 and J is TRBJ2-2; TRBD2 might be the D (5 bases). Per the germline V gene, CDR1 is SNHLY and CDR2 is FYNNEI. The CDR3 runs 12 residues. Trimming took 6 bases from V and 5 from J, leaving 7 bases between them. For the CDR3, the DNA is TGTGCCAGCAGGCTAGCAACCGGGGAGCTGTTTTTT. Protein sequence: CASRLATGELFF.

Details on this clone: At one of its ends the junction is not consistent with the germline gene, which may arise from a read error. The CDR3: CASSFPGQGKAPAF. CDR3 DNA: TGTGCCAGCAGTTTTCCGGGACAGGGTAAGGCCCCCGCCTTT. The rearrangement joins TRBV28 to TRBJ1-1, with 9 bases aligning to TRBD1. The V gene's germline CDR1 is MDHEN and CDR2 SYDVKM. This CDR3 region has 14 residues.

The chain employs TRBV21-1 and TRBJ2-2; the DNA was not compared with TRBD2, the D call given in the table. TRBV21-1 is classified as a pseudogene. This CDR3 region has 19 residues. The CDR3 nucleotides read TGTGCCAGCAGCAAATTCCCGACTAGCGGGAGTTCCAACACCGGGGAGCTGTTTTTT. Translation: CASSKFPTSGSSNTGELFF.

The rearrangement joins TRBV5-4 to TRBJ2-1; TRBD2 matches 11 bases. With 1 base clipped from V and 4 bases from J, the junction kept 1 base outside the gene matches. Germline V gene data show CDR1 as SGHNT and CDR2 as YYREEE (reference sequence). The CDR3 covers 15 residues. The CDR3 region is CASSLTSGRYNEQFF. CDR3 in DNA: TGTGCCAGCAGCTTGACTAGCGGGAGATACAATGAGCAGTTCTTC.

The table lists this clone with a count of one. This CDR3 is CASNKGDTEAFF. CDR3 in DNA: TGTGCCAGCAATAAGGGGGACACTGAAGCTTTCTTT. The chain links TRBV5-4 to TRBJ1-1, with D perhaps matching TRBD1 (6 bases). The CDR3 is 12 amino acids. Germline V gene lookup returns CDR1 SGHNT and CDR2 YYREEE (reference sequence). Trimming took 6 bases from V and 3 from J, leaving 9 bases between them.

The rearrangement uses TRBV4-2 and TRBJ2-3, with 9 bases lining up with TRBD2. J lost 1 base, V lost 1 base, and 6 bases had no gene match. The CDR3 totals 17 residues. Per the germline V gene, CDR1 is LGHNA and CDR2 is YNFKEQ. The CDR3 sequence is CASSQGLRGGGTDTQYF. DNA of the CDR3: TGTGCCAGCAGCCAAGGACTTCGCGGGGGGGGCACAGATACGCAGTATTTT.

This clone was recorded once. J is TRBJ2-1 and V is TRBV2; 7 nucleotides match TRBD1. Trimming at V came to 4 bases and at J to 6 bases, leaving 12 bases not matched to a gene. CDR1 and CDR2 (germline): SNHLY, FYNNEI. The CDR3 is 16 amino acids. The CDR3 region is CASSGQGRAVRNEQFF. For the CDR3, the DNA is TGTGCCAGCAGTGGACAGGGAAGGGCCGTGCGCAATGAGCAGTTCTTC.

The chain joins TRBV28 to TRBJ1-2, with unresolved D. The CDR3 has 12 amino acids. Germline V gene data show CDR1 as MDHEN and CDR2 as SYDVKM. V was cut by 10 bases and J by 4 bases, with 13 bases left in between. In DNA form, the CDR3 reads TGTGCCAACTTTGGGATCCCCTATGGCTACACCTTC. Translating gives CANFGIPYGYTF.

The genes are TRBV13 and TRBJ2-3; D perhaps matches TRBD2 (6 bases). Germline loops: CDR1 PRHDT, CDR2 FYEKMQ (reference sequence). The CDR3 consists of 15 residues. The V and J ends lost 6 bases and 4 bases respectively, with 17 bases between them. The CDR3 DNA sequence: TGTGCCAGCAGTGAGCCGGGACTTCACCCAGATACGCAGTATTTT. The encoded protein is CASSEPGLHPDTQYF.

The chain carries TRBV5-4 and TRBJ2-7; TRBD2 matches 11 bases. The CDR3 is made up of 15 amino acids. The V segment lost 0 bases and the J segment 5 bases; nucleotides outside the gene matches: 4. Germline lookup yields CDR1 SGHNT and CDR2 YYREEE (reference sequence). The chain's CDR3 is CASSLGLAGIDEQYF. In nucleotides, the CDR3 is TGTGCCAGCAGCTTGGGACTAGCGGGAATCGACGAGCAGTACTTC.

The rearrangement uses TRBV10-3 and TRBJ2-7; 9 bases are a match to TRBD1. V lost 7 bases, J lost 6 bases, and 7 bases stayed unmatched. The CDR3 runs to 13 residues. CDR1 is ENHRY and CDR2 is SYGVKD in the germline V gene. The CDR3 here is CAITPDRGSEQYF. The CDR3 DNA follows: TGTGCCATCACCCCGGACAGGGGTAGCGAGCAGTACTTC.

CDR3 coding DNA: TGTGCCAGTAGTATAGGTGAGCGGGAGACGGGTACGCAGTATTTT. This codes for CASSIGERETGTQYF. The chain employs TRBV19 and TRBJ2-3, with 8 nucleotides matching TRBD2. Germline trimming cut 1 base from V and 8 bases from J; bases unmatched to any gene: 8. The CDR3 is 15 amino acids. Germline CDR1 LNHDA, CDR2 SQIVND (reference sequence). The variable domain in full, with the rest retrieved from reference TRBV19 and TRBJ2-3, is DGGITQSPKYLFRKEGQNVTLSCEQNLNHDAMYWYRQDPGQGLRLIYYSQIVNDFQKGDIAEGYSVSREKKESFPLTVTSAQKNPTAFYLCASSIGERETGTQYFGPGTRLTVL.

The chain uses TRBV30 and TRBJ2-7; D ambiguous. This CDR3 contains 11 residues. Per germline, CDR1 GTSNPN and CDR2 SVGIG (reference sequence). V lost 2 bases, J lost 4 bases, and 6 bases lay in between. The CDR3 spells CAWSPNYEQYF. DNA for the CDR3: TGTGCCTGGAGTCCTAATTACGAGCAGTACTTC.

The rearrangement links TRBV5-1 to TRBJ2-7, with D possibly TRBD1 on 5 matching bases. The CDR3 length is 14 residues. Germline V CDR1 and CDR2: SGHRS, YFSETQ. Trimming took 4 bases from V and 5 from J, leaving 16 bases between them. CDR3 in amino acids: CASSVQGSFNEQYF. In DNA form, the CDR3 reads TGCGCCAGCAGCGTTCAGGGCTCTTTCAACGAGCAGTACTTC.

The chain has TRBV10-3 and TRBJ2-7; TRBD2 aligns across 16 bases. This CDR3 spans 19 amino acids. The V and J ends lost 5 bases and 2 bases, in that order; junction bases with no gene match: 12. CDR1 and CDR2 from the germline V gene are ENHRY and SYGVKD. The CDR3, as DNA: TGTGCCATCAGTCCGGGACTAGCGGGAGGGAAGGGTGCTCCCTACGAGCAGTACTTC. Protein product: CAISPGLAGGKGAPYEQYF.

This chain joins TRBV21-1 and TRBJ2-7; the table's TRBD1 call for D was not verified on the DNA. TRBV21-1 is an annotated pseudogene. CDR3 size: 14 residues. This CDR3 is CASIRGPGDYEQYF. The CDR3 region has the DNA TGTGCCAGCATCCGAGGGCCAGGGGACTACGAGCAGTACTTC.

The rearrangement uses TRBV10-1 and TRBJ2-2; a possible D gene is TRBD1 (5 bases). This CDR3 spans 12 amino acids. Trimming left V 5 bases short and J 6 bases short, with 7 bases between. CDR1 is WNHNN and CDR2 is SYGVQD in the germline V gene (reference sequence). CDR3: CASSSGSGELFF. In nucleotides, the CDR3 is TGCGCCAGCAGTTCAGGGTCCGGGGAGCTGTTTTTT.

This chain uses TRBV5-1 with TRBJ2-7; D gene uncertain. Germline CDR1 reads SGHRS; CDR2 reads YFSETQ. V lost 0 bases and J lost 0, with 10 bases in between. The CDR3 is 15 residues long. As DNA, the CDR3 is TGCGCCAGCAGCTTGGAACCAGGAAGCTCCTACGAGCAGTACTTC. Its protein product is CASSLEPGSSYEQYF. The full variable domain, its missing parts supplied by reference TRBV5-1 and TRBJ2-7, is KAGVTQTPRYLIKTRGQQVTLSCSPISGHRSVSWYQQTPGQGLQFLFEYFSETQRNKGNFPGRFSGRQFSNSRSEMNVSTLELGDSALYLCASSLEPGSSYEQYFGPGTRLTVT.

The V call is TRBV5-6, the J call TRBJ2-1, with D maybe TRBD1 (6 bases). Germline loops: CDR1 SGHDT, CDR2 YYEEEE. The CDR3 spans 15 residues. V lost 3 bases and J lost 0, with 10 bases in between. The CDR3 DNA reads TGTGCCAGCAGCTCGGACAGCAGCTCCTACAATGAGCAGTTCTTC. This encodes CASSSDSSSYNEQFF.

The CDR3 nucleotides are TGCGCCAGCATGGAAAAGGGCTATGGCTACACCTTC. It translates to CASMEKGYGYTF. The rearrangement uses TRBV10-2 and TRBJ1-2, with D uncertain. The length of the CDR3 is 12 residues. The germline V gene encodes CDR1 WSHSY and CDR2 SAAADI. Trimming removed 7 bases at V and 4 bases at J, with 10 bases between.